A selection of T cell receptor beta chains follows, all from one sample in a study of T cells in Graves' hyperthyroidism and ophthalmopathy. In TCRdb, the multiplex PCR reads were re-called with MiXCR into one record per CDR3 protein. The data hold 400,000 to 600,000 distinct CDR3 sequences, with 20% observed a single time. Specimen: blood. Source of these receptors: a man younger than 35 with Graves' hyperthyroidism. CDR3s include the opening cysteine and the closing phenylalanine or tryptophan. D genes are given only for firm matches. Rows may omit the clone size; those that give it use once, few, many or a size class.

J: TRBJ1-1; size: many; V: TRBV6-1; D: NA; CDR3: CASSEEGRRYTEAFF; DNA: TGTGCCAGCAGTGAAGAGGGCAGACGATACACTGAAGCTTTCTTT
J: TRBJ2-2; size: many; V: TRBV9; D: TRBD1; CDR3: CASSATGYPGELFF; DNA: TGTGCCAGCAGCGCGACAGGGTACCCCGGGGAGCTGTTTTTT
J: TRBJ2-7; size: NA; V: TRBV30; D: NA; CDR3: CAWSAPQFRDEQYF; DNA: TGTGCCTGGAGTGCCCCGCAGTTCAGGGACGAGCAGTACTTC
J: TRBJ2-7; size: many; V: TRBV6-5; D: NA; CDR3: CASSYRDSYEQYF; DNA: TGTGCCAGCAGTTATAGGGACTCCTACGAGCAGTACTTC
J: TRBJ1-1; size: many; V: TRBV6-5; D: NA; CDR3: CASSYSRGATEAFF; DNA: TGTGCCAGCAGTTACTCCAGAGGGGCCACTGAAGCTTTCTTT
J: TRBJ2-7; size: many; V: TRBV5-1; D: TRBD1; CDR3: CASSLVGTAIYEQYF; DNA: TGCGCCAGCAGCTTGGTCGGGACAGCAATCTACGAGCAGTACTTC
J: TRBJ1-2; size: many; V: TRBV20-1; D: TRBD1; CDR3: CSARGRDRGHLNYGYTF; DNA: TGCAGTGCTAGAGGGCGGGACAGGGGCCACCTTAACTATGGCTACACCTTC
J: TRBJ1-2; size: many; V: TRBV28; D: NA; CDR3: CASSLLFRDTRSHGYTF; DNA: TGTGCCAGCAGTTTATTATTCAGGGACACTAGGAGCCATGGCTACACCTTC
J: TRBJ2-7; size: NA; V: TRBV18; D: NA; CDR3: CASSPPVGGAFSIYEQYF; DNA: TGTGCCAGCTCACCACCAGTTGGAGGGGCCTTCTCCATATACGAGCAGTACTTC
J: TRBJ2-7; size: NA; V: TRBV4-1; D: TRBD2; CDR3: CASSQDLPGLAGAWQYF; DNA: TGCGCCAGCAGCCAAGACCTACCCGGACTAGCGGGGGCATGGCAGTACTTC
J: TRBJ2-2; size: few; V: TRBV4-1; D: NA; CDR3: CASSSPVGELFF; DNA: TGCGCCAGCAGCTCCCCCGTCGGGGAGCTGTTTTTT
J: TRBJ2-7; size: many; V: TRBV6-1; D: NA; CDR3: CASSGVSSYEQYF; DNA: TGTGCCAGCAGTGGTGTAAGCTCCTACGAGCAGTACTTC
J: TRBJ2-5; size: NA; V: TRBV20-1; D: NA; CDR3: CTAGLAETQYF; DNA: TGCACCGCAGGGCTCGCGGAGACCCAGTACTTC
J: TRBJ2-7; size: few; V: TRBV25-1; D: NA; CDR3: CASSETGRVEQYF; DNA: TGTGCCAGCAGTGAGACAGGGAGGGTCGAGCAGTACTTC
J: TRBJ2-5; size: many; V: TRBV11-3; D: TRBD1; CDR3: CASSPQGKETQYF; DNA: TGTGCCAGCAGCCCACAGGGGAAGGAGACCCAGTACTTC
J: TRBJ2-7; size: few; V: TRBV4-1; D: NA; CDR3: CASSQDSGPAKQYF; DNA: TGCGCCAGCAGCCAAGATAGTGGGCCAGCCAAGCAGTACTTC
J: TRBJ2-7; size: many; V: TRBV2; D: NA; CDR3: CASSPIMNEQYF; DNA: TGTGCCAGCTCCCCCATCATGAACGAGCAGTACTTC
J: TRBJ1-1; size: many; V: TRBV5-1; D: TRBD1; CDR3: CASSVGTDTEAFF; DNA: TGCGCCAGCAGCGTCGGGACAGACACTGAAGCTTTCTTT
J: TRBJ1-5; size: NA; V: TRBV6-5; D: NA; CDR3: CASSSLGVSNQPQHF; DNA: TGTGCCAGCAGTTCCCTAGGAGTCAGCAATCAGCCCCAGCATTTT
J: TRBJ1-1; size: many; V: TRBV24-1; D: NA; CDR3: CATRERGGTEAFF; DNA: TGTGCCACCAGGGAAAGGGGGGGGACTGAAGCTTTCTTT
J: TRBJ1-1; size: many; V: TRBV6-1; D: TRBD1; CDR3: CASSPRAGQGSTEAFF; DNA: TGTGCCAGCAGCCCTAGGGCGGGACAGGGAAGCACTGAAGCTTTCTTT
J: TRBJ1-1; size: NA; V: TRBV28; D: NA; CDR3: CASSSQGKGTEAFF; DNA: TGTGCCAGCAGTTCCCAGGGAAAGGGGACTGAAGCTTTCTTT
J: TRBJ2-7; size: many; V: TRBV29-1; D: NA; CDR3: CSVQELTASYEQYF; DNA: TGCAGCGTTCAAGAACTTACAGCAAGCTACGAGCAGTACTTC
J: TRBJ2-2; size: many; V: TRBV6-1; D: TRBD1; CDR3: CASSGTGRTGELFF; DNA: TGTGCCAGCAGTGGGACAGGGAGAACCGGGGAGCTGTTTTTT
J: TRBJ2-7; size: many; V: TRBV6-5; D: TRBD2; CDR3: CASSSLRLAGYHEQYF; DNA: TGTGCCAGCAGTTCCCTTCGACTAGCGGGGTACCACGAGCAGTACTTC
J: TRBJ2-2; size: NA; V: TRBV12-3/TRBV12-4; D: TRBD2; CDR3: CASSPLLAGGELFF; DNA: TGTGCCAGCAGCCCCCTCCTAGCGGGGGGGGAGCTGTTTTTT
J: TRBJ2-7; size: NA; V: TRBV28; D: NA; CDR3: CASSLTGTYYEQYF; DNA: TGTGCCAGCAGTTTGACCGGGACATACTACGAGCAGTACTTC
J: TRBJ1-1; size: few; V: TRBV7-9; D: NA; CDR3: CASSQHGRRNTEAFF; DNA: TGTGCCAGCAGCCAACACGGACGGAGGAACACTGAAGCTTTCTTT
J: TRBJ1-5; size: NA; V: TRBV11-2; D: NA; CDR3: CASSSGAQGSRQPQHF; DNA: TGTGCCAGCAGCTCGGGGGCCCAGGGCAGCAGGCAGCCCCAGCATTTT
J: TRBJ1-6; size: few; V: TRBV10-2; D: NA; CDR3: CASSRGKGTRNSPLHF; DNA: TGCGCCAGCAGCCGGGGGAAAGGGACGAGAAATTCACCCCTCCACTTT
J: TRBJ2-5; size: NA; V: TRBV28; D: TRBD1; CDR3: CASNSPGQGGETQYF; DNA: TGTGCCAGCAACTCACCAGGACAGGGGGGAGAGACCCAGTACTTC
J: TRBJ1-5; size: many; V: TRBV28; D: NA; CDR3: CASSLPGPGSQPQHF; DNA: TGTGCCAGCAGTTTGCCAGGGCCAGGGAGTCAGCCCCAGCATTTT
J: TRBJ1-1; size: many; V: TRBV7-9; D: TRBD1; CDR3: CASSLDQGEKTEAFF; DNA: TGTGCCAGCAGCTTAGATCAGGGGGAGAAAACTGAAGCTTTCTTT
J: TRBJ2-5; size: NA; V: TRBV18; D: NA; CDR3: CASSPSQGETQYF; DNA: TGTGCCAGCTCACCATCACAGGGAGAGACCCAGTACTTC
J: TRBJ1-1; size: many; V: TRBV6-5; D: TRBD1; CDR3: CASGQGAEAFF; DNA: TGTGCCAGCGGACAGGGGGCAGAAGCTTTCTTT
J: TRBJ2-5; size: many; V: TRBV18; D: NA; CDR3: CASSPNPETQYF; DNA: TGTGCCAGCTCACCCAATCCGGAGACCCAGTACTTC
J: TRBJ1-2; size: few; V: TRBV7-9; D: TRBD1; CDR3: CASSAGDRVNYGYTF; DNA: TGTGCCAGCAGCGCTGGGGACAGGGTTAACTATGGCTACACCTTC
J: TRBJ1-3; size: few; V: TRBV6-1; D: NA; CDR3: CASSDTFSGNTIYF; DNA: TGTGCCAGCAGTGATACTTTCTCTGGAAACACCATATATTTT
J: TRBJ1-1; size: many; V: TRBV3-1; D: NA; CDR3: CASRQGRDRTEAFF; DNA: TGTGCCAGCAGACAAGGGAGGGATCGGACTGAAGCTTTCTTT
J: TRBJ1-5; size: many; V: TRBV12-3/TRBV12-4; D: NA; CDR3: CASSLQDSNQPQHF; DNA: TGTGCCAGCAGTTTACAGGATAGCAATCAGCCCCAGCATTTT
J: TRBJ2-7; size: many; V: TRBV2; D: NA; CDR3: CASSESITSLTYEQYF; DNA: TGTGCCAGCAGTGAAAGCATAACTAGCCTAACCTACGAGCAGTACTTC
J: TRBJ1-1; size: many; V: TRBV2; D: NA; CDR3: CASSEAIKSEAFF; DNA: TGTGCCAGCAGTGAAGCGATTAAGAGTGAAGCTTTCTTT
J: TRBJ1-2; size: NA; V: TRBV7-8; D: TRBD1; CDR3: CASKSGQNYGYTF; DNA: TGTGCCAGCAAATCGGGACAGAACTATGGCTACACCTTC
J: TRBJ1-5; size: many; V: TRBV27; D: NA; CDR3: CASSLSGRDGQPQHF; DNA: TGTGCCAGCAGTTTATCGGGCAGGGATGGTCAGCCCCAGCATTTT
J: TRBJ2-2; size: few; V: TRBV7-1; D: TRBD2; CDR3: CASSSLLRSSGEFNTGELFF; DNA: TGTGCCAGCAGCTCCCTGCTTCGATCTAGCGGGGAATTCAACACCGGGGAGCTGTTTTTT
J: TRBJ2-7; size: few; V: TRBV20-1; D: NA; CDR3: CSAREGGSSYEQYF; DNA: TGCAGTGCTAGGGAGGGGGGGAGCTCCTACGAGCAGTACTTC
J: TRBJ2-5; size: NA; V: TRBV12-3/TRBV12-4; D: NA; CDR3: CASSLGPGLETQYF; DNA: TGTGCCAGCAGTTTAGGTCCGGGGTTGGAGACCCAGTACTTC
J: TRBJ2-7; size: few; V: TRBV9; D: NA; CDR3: CASSVGAEGAYEQYF; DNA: TGTGCCAGCAGCGTAGGGGCCGAGGGTGCCTACGAGCAGTACTTC
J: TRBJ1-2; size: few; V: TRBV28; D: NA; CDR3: CASSTQGHRDGYTF; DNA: TGTGCCAGCAGTACACAGGGACATAGGGATGGCTACACCTTC
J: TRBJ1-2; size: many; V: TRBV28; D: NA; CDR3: CASSFGGARGYTF; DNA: TGTGCCAGCAGTTTCGGGGGGGCGCGAGGCTACACCTTC
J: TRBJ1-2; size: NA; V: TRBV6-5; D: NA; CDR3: CASSYSTGGDYGYTF; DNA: TGTGCCAGCAGTTACTCGACCGGGGGAGACTATGGCTACACCTTC
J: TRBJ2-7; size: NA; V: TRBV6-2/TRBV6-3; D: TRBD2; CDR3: CASSPGTSSDEQYF; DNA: TGTGCCAGCAGTCCCGGGACTAGTTCTGACGAGCAGTACTTC
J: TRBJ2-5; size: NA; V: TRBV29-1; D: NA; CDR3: CSEPMSQPRETQYF; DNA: TGCAGTGAGCCTATGTCGCAGCCGAGAGAGACCCAGTACTTC
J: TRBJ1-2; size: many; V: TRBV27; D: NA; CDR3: CASGWAGSNYGYTF; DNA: TGTGCCAGCGGGTGGGCAGGGTCGAACTATGGCTACACCTTC
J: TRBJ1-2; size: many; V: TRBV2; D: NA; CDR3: CASSEGVKANYGYTF; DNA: TGTGCCAGCAGTGAGGGGGTGAAGGCCAACTATGGCTACACCTTC
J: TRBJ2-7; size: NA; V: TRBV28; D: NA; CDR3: CASSWGCEQYF; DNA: TGTGCCAGCAGTTGGGGATGCGAGCAGTACTTC
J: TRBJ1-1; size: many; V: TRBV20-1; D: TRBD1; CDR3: CSARGDRGFEAFF; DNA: TGCAGTGCTAGGGGGGACAGGGGTTTTGAAGCTTTCTTT
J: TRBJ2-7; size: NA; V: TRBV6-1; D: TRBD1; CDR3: CATRPGTGTPEQYF; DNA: TGTGCCACCCGGCCCGGGACAGGTACCCCCGAGCAGTACTTC
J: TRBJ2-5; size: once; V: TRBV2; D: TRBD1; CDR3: CASSGPGDSGETQYF; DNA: TGTGCCAGCAGTGGCCCAGGGGACAGTGGAGAGACCCAGTACTTC
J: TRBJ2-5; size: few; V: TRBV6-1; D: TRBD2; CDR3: CASSSSGRFETQYF; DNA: TGTGCCAGCAGTAGTAGCGGGAGGTTCGAGACCCAGTACTTC